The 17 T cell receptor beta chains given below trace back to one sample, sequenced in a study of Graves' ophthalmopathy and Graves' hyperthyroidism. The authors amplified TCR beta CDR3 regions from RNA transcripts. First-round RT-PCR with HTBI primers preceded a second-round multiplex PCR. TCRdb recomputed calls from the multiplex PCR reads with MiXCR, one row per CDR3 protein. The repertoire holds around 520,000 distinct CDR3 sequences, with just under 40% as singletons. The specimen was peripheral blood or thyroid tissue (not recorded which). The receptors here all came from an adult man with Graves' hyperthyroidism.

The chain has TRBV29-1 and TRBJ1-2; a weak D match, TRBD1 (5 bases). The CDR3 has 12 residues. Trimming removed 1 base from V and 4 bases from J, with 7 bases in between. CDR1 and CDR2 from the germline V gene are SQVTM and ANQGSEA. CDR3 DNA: TGCAGCGTTGAAGTGGGACGCTATGGCTACACCTTC. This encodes CSVEVGRYGYTF.

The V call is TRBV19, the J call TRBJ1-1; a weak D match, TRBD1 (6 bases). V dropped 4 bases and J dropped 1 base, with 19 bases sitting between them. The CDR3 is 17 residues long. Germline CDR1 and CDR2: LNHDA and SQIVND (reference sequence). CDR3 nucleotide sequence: TGTGCCAGTAGTAGTCGGGACACAGGACTTTGGAACACTGAAGCTTTCTTT. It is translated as CASSSRDTGLWNTEAFF.

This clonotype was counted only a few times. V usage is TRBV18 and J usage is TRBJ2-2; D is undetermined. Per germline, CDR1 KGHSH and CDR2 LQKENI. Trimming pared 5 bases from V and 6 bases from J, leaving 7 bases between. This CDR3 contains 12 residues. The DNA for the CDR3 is TGTGCCAGCTCAGGAGAGGCCGGGGAGCTGTTTTTT. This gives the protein CASSGEAGELFF.

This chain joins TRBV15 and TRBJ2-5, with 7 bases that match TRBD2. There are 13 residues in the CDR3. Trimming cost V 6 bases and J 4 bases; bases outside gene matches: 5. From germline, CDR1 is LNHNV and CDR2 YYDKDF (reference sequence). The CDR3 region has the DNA TGTGCCACCAGTAGGGACTACCGAGAGACCCAGTACTTC. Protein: CATSRDYRETQYF. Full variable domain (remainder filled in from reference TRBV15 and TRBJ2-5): DAMVIQNPRYQVTQFGKPVTLSCSQTLNHNVMYWYQQKSSQAPKLLFHYYDKDFNNEADTPDNFQSRRPNTSFCFLDIRSPGLGDTAMYLCATSRDYRETQYFGPGTRLLVL.

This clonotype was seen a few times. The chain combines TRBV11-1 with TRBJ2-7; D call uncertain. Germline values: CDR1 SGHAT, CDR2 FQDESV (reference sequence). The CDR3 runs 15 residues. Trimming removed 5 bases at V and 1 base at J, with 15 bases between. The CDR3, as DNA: TGTGCCAGCAGCCGCGCTGCGGCACTTTCCTACGAGCAGTACTTC. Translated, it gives CASSRAAALSYEQYF. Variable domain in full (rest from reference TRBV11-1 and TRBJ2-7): EAEVAQSPRYKITEKSQAVAFWCDPISGHATLYWYRQILGQGPELLVQFQDESVVDDSQLPKDRFSAERLKGVDSTLKIQPAELGDSAMYLCASSRAAALSYEQYFGPGTRLTVT.

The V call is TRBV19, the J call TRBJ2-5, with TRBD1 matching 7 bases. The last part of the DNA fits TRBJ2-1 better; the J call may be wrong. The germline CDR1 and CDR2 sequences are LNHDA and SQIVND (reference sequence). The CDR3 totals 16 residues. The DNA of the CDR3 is TGTGCCAGCAGCCAAGGTCAACAGGGGCCGCTCAATGAGCAGTTCTTC. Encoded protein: CASSQGQQGPLNEQFF.

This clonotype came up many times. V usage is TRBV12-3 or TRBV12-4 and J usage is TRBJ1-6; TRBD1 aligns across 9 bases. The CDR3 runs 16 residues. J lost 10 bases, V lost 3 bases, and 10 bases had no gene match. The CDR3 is CASSFWPATGGSPLHF. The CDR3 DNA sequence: TGTGCCAGCAGTTTTTGGCCTGCTACAGGGGGCTCACCCCTCCACTTT.

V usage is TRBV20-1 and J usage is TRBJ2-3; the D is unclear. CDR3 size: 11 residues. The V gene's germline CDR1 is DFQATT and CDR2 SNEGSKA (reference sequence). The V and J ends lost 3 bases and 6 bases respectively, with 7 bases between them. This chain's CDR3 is CSARVQDTQYF. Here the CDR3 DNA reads TGCAGTGCTAGGGTACAGGATACGCAGTATTTT.

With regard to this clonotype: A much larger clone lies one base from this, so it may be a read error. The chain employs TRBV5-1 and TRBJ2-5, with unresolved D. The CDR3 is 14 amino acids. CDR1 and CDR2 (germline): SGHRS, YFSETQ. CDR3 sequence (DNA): TGTGCCAGCACGAAGGAGATAAGAGAGGACACCCAGTACTTC. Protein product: CASTKEIREDTQYF.

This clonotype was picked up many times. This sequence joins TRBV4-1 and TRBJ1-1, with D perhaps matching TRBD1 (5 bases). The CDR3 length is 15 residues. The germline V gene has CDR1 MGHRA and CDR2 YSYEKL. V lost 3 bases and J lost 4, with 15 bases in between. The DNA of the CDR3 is TGCGCCAGCAGCCAGGGGGGACTGCGAGGCACTGAAGCTTTCTTT. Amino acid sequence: CASSQGGLRGTEAFF.

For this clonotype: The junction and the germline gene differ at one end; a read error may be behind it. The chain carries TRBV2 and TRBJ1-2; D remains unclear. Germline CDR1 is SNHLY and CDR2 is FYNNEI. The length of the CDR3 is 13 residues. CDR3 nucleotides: TGTGCCAGCAGTGAAGCCAAGGACTACGGCTACACCTTC. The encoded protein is CASSEAKDYGYTF.

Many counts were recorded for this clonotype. CDR3 nucleotides: TGCAGCGTCGGACAGGGGGCGGGTGGCTACACCTTC. It specifies CSVGQGAGGYTF. The chain is built from TRBV29-1 and TRBJ1-2, with 11 bases identical to TRBD1. The CDR3 consists of 12 residues. Per the germline V gene, CDR1 is SQVTM and CDR2 is ANQGSEA. V shed 6 bases, J shed 7 bases, and the junction held 4 bases outside the gene matches. Looking up the rest from reference TRBV29-1 and TRBJ1-2 gives the full variable domain: SAVISQKPSRDICQRGTSLTIQCQVDSQVTMMFWYRQQPGQSLTLIATANQGSEATYESGFVIDKFPISRPNLTFSTLTVSNMSPEDSSIYLCSVGQGAGGYTFGSGTRLTVV.

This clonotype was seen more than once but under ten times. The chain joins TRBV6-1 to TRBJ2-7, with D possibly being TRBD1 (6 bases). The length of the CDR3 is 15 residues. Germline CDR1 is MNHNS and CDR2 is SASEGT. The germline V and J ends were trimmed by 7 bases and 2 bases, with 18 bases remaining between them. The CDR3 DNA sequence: TGTGCCAGCATTCCCCACCGACAGGTTACCTACGAGCAGTACTTC. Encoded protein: CASIPHRQVTYEQYF.

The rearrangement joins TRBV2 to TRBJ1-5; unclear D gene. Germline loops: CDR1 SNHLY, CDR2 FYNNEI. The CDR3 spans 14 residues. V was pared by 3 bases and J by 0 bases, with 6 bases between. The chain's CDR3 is CASSEFDSNQPQHF. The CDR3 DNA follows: TGTGCCAGCAGTGAGTTTGATAGCAATCAGCCCCAGCATTTT. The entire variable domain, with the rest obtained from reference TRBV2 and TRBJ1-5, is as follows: EPEVTQTPSHQVTQMGQEVILRCVPISNHLYFYWYRQILGQKVEFLVSFYNNEISEKSEIFDDQFSVERPDGSNFTLKIRSTKLEDSAMYFCASSEFDSNQPQHFGDGTRLSIL.

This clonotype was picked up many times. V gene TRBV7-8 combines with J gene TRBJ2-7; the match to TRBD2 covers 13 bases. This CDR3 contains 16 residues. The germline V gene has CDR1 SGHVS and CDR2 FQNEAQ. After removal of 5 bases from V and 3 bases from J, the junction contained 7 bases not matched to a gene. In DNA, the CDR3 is TGTGCCAGCAGCCCCCGTCGACTAGCGGGGGGCTACGAGCAGTACTTC. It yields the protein CASSPRRLAGGYEQYF.

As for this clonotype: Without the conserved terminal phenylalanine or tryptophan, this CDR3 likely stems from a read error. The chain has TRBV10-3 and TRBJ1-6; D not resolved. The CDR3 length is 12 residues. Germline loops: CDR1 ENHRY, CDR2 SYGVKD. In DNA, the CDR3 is TGTGCCAGCAGTTACGCAAATTCACCCCTCCACTTA. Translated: CASSYANSPLHL.

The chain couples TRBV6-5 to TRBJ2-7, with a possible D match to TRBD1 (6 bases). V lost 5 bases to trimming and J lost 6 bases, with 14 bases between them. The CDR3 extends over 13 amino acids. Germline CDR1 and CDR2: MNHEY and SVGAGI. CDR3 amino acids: CASSPKTGSEQYF. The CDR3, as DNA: TGTGCCAGCAGTCCGAAAACAGGGAGCGAGCAGTACTTC.